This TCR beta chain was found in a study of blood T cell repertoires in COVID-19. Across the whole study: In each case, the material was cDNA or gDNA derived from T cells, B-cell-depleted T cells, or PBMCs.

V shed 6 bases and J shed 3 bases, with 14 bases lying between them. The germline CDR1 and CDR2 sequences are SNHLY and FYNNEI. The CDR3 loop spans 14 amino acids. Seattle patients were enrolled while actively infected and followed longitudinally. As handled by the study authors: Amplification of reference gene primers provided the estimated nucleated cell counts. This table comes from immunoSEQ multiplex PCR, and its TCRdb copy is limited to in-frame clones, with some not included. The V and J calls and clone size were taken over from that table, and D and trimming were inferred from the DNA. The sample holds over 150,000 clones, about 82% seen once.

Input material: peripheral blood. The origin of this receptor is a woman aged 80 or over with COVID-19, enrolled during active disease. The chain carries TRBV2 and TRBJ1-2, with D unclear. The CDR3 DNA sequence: TGTGCCAGCAGCAGGTCCGGCGTGGACTATGGCTACACCTTC. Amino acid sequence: CASSRSGVDYGYTF.